A selection of T cell receptor beta chains follows, all from one sample in a study of T-cell memory formation after mild COVID-19. TCRdb used MiXCR to reprocess the 5' RACE reads, holding one entry per CDR3 protein. The data contain approximately 290,000 distinct CDR3 sequences, approximately 15% of them singletons. Material: PBMCs or a T cell subset sorted from them (not recorded which). The receptors stem from a man younger than 35 who had mild COVID-19 (a few samples of this study predate the infection). Cell type and time point are not known. CDR3s include the opening cysteine and the closing phenylalanine or tryptophan. The order of the fields is D gene, clone size, J gene, V gene, CDR3 DNA, CDR3 protein. A D gene is named only where the DNA matches it firmly. Clone size is given for some rows only: seen once, a few or many times, or a class if the clone is expanded.

D gene: TRBD2
clone size: few
J gene: TRBJ2-5
V gene: TRBV7-9
CDR3 DNA: TGTGCCAGCAGCCGCGGATCTCTAGCGGGGGAAGAGACCCAGTACTTC
CDR3 protein: CASSRGSLAGEETQYF

D gene: -
clone size: many
J gene: TRBJ2-1
V gene: TRBV12-3/TRBV12-4
CDR3 DNA: TGTGCCAGCAGACGAGTCGATGAGCAGTTCTTC
CDR3 protein: CASRRVDEQFF

D gene: TRBD1
clone size: few
J gene: TRBJ2-6
V gene: TRBV7-9
CDR3 DNA: TGTGCCAGCCCGACAGGGTCGATGGCTGGGGCCAACGTCCTGACTTTC
CDR3 protein: CASPTGSMAGANVLTF

D gene: TRBD2
clone size: few
J gene: TRBJ2-5
V gene: TRBV5-1
CDR3 DNA: TGCGCCAGCAGCATTAGCGGGGGGGCGCAAGAGACCCAGTACTTC
CDR3 protein: CASSISGGAQETQYF

D gene: TRBD1
clone size: many
J gene: TRBJ1-1
V gene: TRBV5-6
CDR3 DNA: TGTGCCAGCAGCTTGGGACAGGGGATTGAAGCTTTCTTT
CDR3 protein: CASSLGQGIEAFF

D gene: TRBD1
clone size: few
J gene: TRBJ1-4
V gene: TRBV4-1
CDR3 DNA: TGCGCCAGCAGCCAAGAACGCGGGACAGTGTGGGGAAAACTGTTTTTT
CDR3 protein: CASSQERGTVWGKLFF

D gene: -
clone size: -
J gene: TRBJ2-3
V gene: TRBV6-1
CDR3 DNA: TGTGCCAGCACCCACCTTTCGATTCCACAGGGAGATACGCAGTATTTT
CDR3 protein: CASTHLSIPQGDTQYF

D gene: -
clone size: -
J gene: TRBJ1-5
V gene: TRBV7-2
CDR3 DNA: TGTGCCAGCAGCAAGGGCCCTCAAGAGCCCCAGCATTTT
CDR3 protein: CASSKGPQEPQHF

D gene: -
clone size: -
J gene: TRBJ2-2
V gene: TRBV4-1
CDR3 DNA: TGCGCCAGCAGCCAACACGTCGCGAACACCGGGGAGCTGTTTTTT
CDR3 protein: CASSQHVANTGELFF

D gene: -
clone size: few
J gene: TRBJ1-5
V gene: TRBV12-3/TRBV12-4
CDR3 DNA: TGTGCCAGCAGGATTTATTCCGGAGGTGGCAATCAGCCCCAGCATTTT
CDR3 protein: CASRIYSGGGNQPQHF

D gene: -
clone size: once
J gene: TRBJ1-5
V gene: TRBV7-2
CDR3 DNA: TGTGCCAGCAGCTTAGTGGGAGGAGACGGCAATCAGCCCCAGCATTTT
CDR3 protein: CASSLVGGDGNQPQHF

D gene: TRBD2
clone size: many
J gene: TRBJ2-7
V gene: TRBV5-1
CDR3 DNA: TGTGCCAGCAGTTTAGCGGGGGGGCCATACGAGCAGTACTTC
CDR3 protein: CASSLAGGPYEQYF

D gene: -
clone size: few
J gene: TRBJ1-2
V gene: TRBV7-2
CDR3 DNA: TGTGCCAGCAGCTTCCCCCAGGGGACCCTTGACACCTTC
CDR3 protein: CASSFPQGTLDTF

D gene: -
clone size: many
J gene: TRBJ2-3
V gene: TRBV6-2/TRBV6-3
CDR3 DNA: TGTGCCAGCAGTTACGGGCCGGGTACGCAGTATTTT
CDR3 protein: CASSYGPGTQYF

D gene: -
clone size: -
J gene: TRBJ2-5
V gene: TRBV20-1
CDR3 DNA: TGCAGTGCTAAGGGCGCTTTCTCTCGAGAGACCCAGTACTTC
CDR3 protein: CSAKGAFSRETQYF

D gene: -
clone size: few
J gene: TRBJ1-1
V gene: TRBV9
CDR3 DNA: TGTGCCAGCAGCGTAGGGGGTGGCGGCCAGATGTATGAGGCTTTCTTT
CDR3 protein: CASSVGGGGQMYEAFF

D gene: TRBD1
clone size: -
J gene: TRBJ1-1
V gene: TRBV19
CDR3 DNA: TGTGCCAGTAGTATACTCAGGACAGGGGGCAACACTGAAGCTTTCTTT
CDR3 protein: CASSILRTGGNTEAFF

D gene: TRBD1
clone size: large
J gene: TRBJ1-2
V gene: TRBV14
CDR3 DNA: TGTGCCAGCAGCGGGACAGGGAACTATGGCTACACCTTC
CDR3 protein: CASSGTGNYGYTF

D gene: -
clone size: few
J gene: TRBJ2-7
V gene: TRBV6-2/TRBV6-3
CDR3 DNA: TGTGCCAGCAGCCGGGTATACGAGCAGTACTTC
CDR3 protein: CASSRVYEQYF

D gene: TRBD1
clone size: -
J gene: TRBJ2-5
V gene: TRBV10-3
CDR3 DNA: TGTGCCATCAGTAAGGACAGGTCCCAAGAGACCCAGTACTTC
CDR3 protein: CAISKDRSQETQYF

D gene: TRBD1
clone size: -
J gene: TRBJ1-2
V gene: TRBV7-9
CDR3 DNA: TGTGCCAGCAGCCCGAGCGGGACAGGGGGCATTGGCTACACCTTC
CDR3 protein: CASSPSGTGGIGYTF

D gene: -
clone size: -
J gene: TRBJ1-4
V gene: TRBV3-1
CDR3 DNA: TGTGCCAGCAGCCAACCCCCCAGGGCGGGTTATGTGAAACTGTTTTTT
CDR3 protein: CASSQPPRAGYVKLFF

D gene: TRBD2
clone size: -
J gene: TRBJ2-5
V gene: TRBV7-2
CDR3 DNA: TGTGCCAGCAGCTTAGTGGGGACTAGCAAGGAGACCCAGTACTTC
CDR3 protein: CASSLVGTSKETQYF

D gene: TRBD2
clone size: -
J gene: TRBJ2-1
V gene: TRBV4-3
CDR3 DNA: TGCGCCAGCAGCCAAGAGGGGCGGGGGGAGCTGAATGAGCAGTTCTTC
CDR3 protein: CASSQEGRGELNEQFF

D gene: -
clone size: few
J gene: TRBJ1-2
V gene: TRBV3-1
CDR3 DNA: TGTGCCAGCAGCCTCCACGCCGCCGACAGTCACTATGGCTACACCTTC
CDR3 protein: CASSLHAADSHYGYTF

D gene: -
clone size: few
J gene: TRBJ1-2
V gene: TRBV7-8
CDR3 DNA: TGTGCCAGCAGCTTAGTGAGATTAGGGGGGGCGGCTGGCTACACCTTC
CDR3 protein: CASSLVRLGGAAGYTF

D gene: -
clone size: few
J gene: TRBJ1-1
V gene: TRBV15
CDR3 DNA: TGTGCCACCAGCAGAGTGGGGAGTAAGGGGACGGCTTTCTTT
CDR3 protein: CATSRVGSKGTAFF

D gene: -
clone size: few
J gene: TRBJ1-6
V gene: TRBV5-1
CDR3 DNA: TGCGCCAGCAGCTTCGGCAGTTATTCACCCCTCCACTTT
CDR3 protein: CASSFGSYSPLHF

D gene: -
clone size: -
J gene: TRBJ1-5
V gene: TRBV4-1
CDR3 DNA: TGCGCCAGCAGCCAAGTGTTTAGGCAGGATAGCAATCAGCCCCAGCATTTT
CDR3 protein: CASSQVFRQDSNQPQHF

D gene: TRBD1
clone size: -
J gene: TRBJ2-3
V gene: TRBV7-2
CDR3 DNA: TGTGCCAGCAGCTTTTCGACAGGGAGAGCAGATACGCAGTATTTT
CDR3 protein: CASSFSTGRADTQYF